This T cell receptor (beta chain) was sequenced in a study of blood T cell repertoires in COVID-19. Overall study: Nucleic acid was either cDNA or gDNA, and it came from T cells, B-cell-depleted T cells, or PBMCs.

Trimming pared 3 bases from V and 4 bases from J, leaving 12 bases between. CDR1 and CDR2 from the germline V gene are SNHLY and FYNNEI. The CDR3 totals 15 residues. In the original analysis: By means of reference gene primer amplification, nucleated cell counts were estimated. Clones were read by immunoSEQ multiplex PCR, and TCRdb kept only the in-frame ones, dropping some. The DNA gave D and trimming, while V, J and clone size come from that table. The sample holds 290,000 or so clones, roughly 92% seen once. Enrolment of Seattle patients took place during active infection, and they were followed longitudinally.

The source of this sequence is a woman in her thirties with COVID-19, enrolled during active disease. The specimen was peripheral blood. This rearrangement joins TRBV2 to TRBJ2-2, with D possibly being TRBD1 (6 bases). CDR3 DNA: TGTGCCAGCAGTGAGGTTACAGGGAGCACCGGGGAGCTGTTTTTT. Translation: CASSEVTGSTGELFF.